What follows are 24 T cell receptor beta chains derived from one specimen sequenced in a study of blood T cell repertoires in COVID-19. Measured with immunoSEQ multiplex PCR; TCRdb has only the in-frame clones, and not every one. The data hold about 440,000 clones, with 90% observed a single time. The sample was PBMCs or T cells enriched from blood (not recorded which). The receptors here all came from a young man who had recovered from COVID-19.

The V call is TRBV5-4, the J call TRBJ2-2; D is ambiguous. V was shortened by 2 bases and J by 6 bases, with 14 bases between the two germline ends. The CDR3 consists of 15 residues. Germline loops: CDR1 SGHNT, CDR2 YYREEE (reference sequence). The CDR3 protein is CASSFAVRPAGELFF. CDR3 in DNA: TGTGCCAGCAGCTTCGCCGTCAGGCCCGCCGGGGAGCTGTTTTTT. Based on the CDR3 plus reference TRBV5-4 and TRBJ2-2, the full variable domain is ETGVTQSPTHLIKTRGQQVTLRCSSQSGHNTVSWYQQALGQGPQFIFQYYREEENGRGNFPPRFSGLQFPNYSSELNVNALELDDSALYLCASSFAVRPAGELFFGEGSRLTVL.

V usage is TRBV19 and J usage is TRBJ1-6; a possible D gene is TRBD1 (6 bases). CDR3 size: 16 residues. Germline V CDR1 and CDR2: LNHDA, SQIVND (reference sequence). V was pared by 3 bases and J by 6 bases, with 15 bases between. The CDR3 DNA follows: TGTGCCAGTAGTATGGGGGCTACAGGGAGTAATTCACCCCTCCACTTT. Amino acid sequence: CASSMGATGSNSPLHF.

The chain recombines TRBV27 with TRBJ2-7, with 7 bases identical to TRBD2. Germline CDR1 MNHEY, CDR2 SMNVEV (reference sequence). Trimming at V came to 8 bases and at J to 4 bases, leaving 8 bases not matched to a gene. The CDR3 sequence is 13 residues long. CDR3 nucleotide sequence: TGTGCCAGCCGGAGGGAGGGCCTATACGAGCAGTACTTC. This sequence encodes CASRREGLYEQYF.

The rearrangement uses TRBV2 and TRBJ2-1, with a weak D call TRBD1 (6 bases). V was cut by 6 bases and J by 9 bases, with 21 bases left in between. The length of the CDR3 is 15 residues. CDR1 SNHLY and CDR2 FYNNEI come from the germline V gene. The CDR3 bases are TGTGCCAGCAGGGCGAAACTGAGGGACAATAGTGAGCAGTTCTTC. It is translated as CASRAKLRDNSEQFF.

V and J are TRBV27 and TRBJ1-1, with a tentative D call TRBD1 (6 bases). This CDR3 is 17 amino acids long. The germline gives CDR1 MNHEY, CDR2 SMNVEV (reference sequence). V lost 4 bases and J lost 9, with 27 bases in between. The CDR3 region has the DNA TGTGCCAGCAGTTCGGGCAGGGGCGTGACGGAAAGAGAAAAAGCTTTCTTT. Translation gives CASSSGRGVTEREKAFF.

The rearrangement links TRBV19 to TRBJ1-5; D perhaps matches TRBD1 (5 bases). Trimming took 8 bases from V and 6 from J, leaving 20 bases between them. The germline V gene has CDR1 LNHDA and CDR2 SQIVND (reference sequence). This CDR3 spans 15 amino acids. The CDR3 DNA reads TGTGCCAGTTCGGGAAGGGGAGGGGAGAGTCAGCCCCAGCATTTT. Protein product: CASSGRGGESQPQHF.

V gene TRBV3-1 (or the pseudogene TRBV3-2) combines with J gene TRBJ2-7, with a tentative D call TRBD2 (7 bases). From germline, CDR1 is LGHDT and CDR2 YNNKEL (reference sequence). The CDR3 has 16 residues. V lost 4 bases and J 0 bases, leaving 16 bases between the germline ends. The CDR3: CASSPGSGTPSYEQYF. DNA for the CDR3: TGTGCCAGCAGCCCCGGCAGCGGGACACCCTCCTACGAGCAGTACTTC.

The CDR3 DNA follows: TGTGCCAGCGCGGACAGGGGGCTTGGCTACACCTTC. Translation: CASADRGLGYTF. The chain joins TRBV10-3 to TRBJ1-2, with TRBD1 identical over 11 bases. Germline loops: CDR1 ENHRY, CDR2 SYGVKD. The ends lost 10 bases at V and 7 bases at J; junction bases unmatched: 5. This CDR3 spans 12 amino acids.

This chain uses TRBV4-1 with TRBJ1-2; 7 nucleotides align to TRBD1. Trimming cost V 0 bases and J 0 bases; bases outside gene matches: 10. Germline values: CDR1 MGHRA, CDR2 YSYEKL. The CDR3 contains 18 residues. DNA of the CDR3: TGCGCCAGCAGCCAAGATAGGGGGCAGCGACAGACTAACTATGGCTACACCTTC. Amino acids: CASSQDRGQRQTNYGYTF.

This clone was seen repeatedly, ten times or more. V is TRBV5-6 and J is TRBJ1-2; D possibly corresponds to TRBD1 (5 bases). The CDR3 runs 14 residues. V dropped 2 bases and J dropped 8 bases, with 16 bases sitting between them. In germline, CDR1 is SGHDT, CDR2 YYEEEE. The CDR3 loop is CASSFPDTPWGYTF. The DNA of the CDR3 is TGTGCCAGCAGCTTCCCGGACACCCCCTGGGGCTACACCTTC.

The CDR3 is CASSLTGTLNTEAFF. DNA for the CDR3: TGCGCCAGCAGCTTGACAGGGACCCTGAACACTGAAGCTTTCTTT. J is TRBJ1-1 and V is TRBV5-1; possible D gene TRBD1, 6 bases. The CDR3 runs 15 residues. CDR1 and CDR2 from the germline V gene are SGHRS and YFSETQ. V lost 1 base, J lost 0 bases, and 10 bases lay in between.

J is TRBJ1-1 and V is TRBV30; 8 nucleotides align to TRBD1. This CDR3 spans 15 amino acids. Germline V gives CDR1 GTSNPN, CDR2 SVGIG (reference sequence). J lost 7 bases, V lost 6 bases, and 16 bases had no gene match. The CDR3 DNA sequence: TGTGCCTGCAGCAGATTCTTCAGGGGGCCGGATGAAGCTTTCTTT. It encodes CACSRFFRGPDEAFF.

The chain has TRBV7-8 and TRBJ1-6; 7 bases match TRBD1. The J segment lost 10 bases and the V segment lost 5 bases, leaving 5 bases of the junction unmatched. In germline, CDR1 is SGHVS, CDR2 FQNEAQ. This CDR3 has 13 amino acids. The DNA for the CDR3 is TGTGCCAGCAGCACTTTACAGGGGTCACCCCTCCACTTT. Amino acids: CASSTLQGSPLHF.

The chain carries TRBV7-9 and TRBJ2-5; D remains unclear. Trimming left V 5 bases short and J 1 base short, with 14 bases between. CDR1 is SEHNR, CDR2 FQNEAQ, per germline (reference sequence). This CDR3 region has 15 residues. Here the CDR3 DNA reads TGTGCCAGCAGCCTTCCAGAGACTCTCCAAGAGACCCAGTACTTC. This gives the protein CASSLPETLQETQYF.

The chain uses TRBV24-1 and TRBJ1-4, with a weak D call TRBD1 (5 bases). The V end was cut by 6 bases, the J end by 3 bases, with 10 bases between. CDR1 and CDR2 from the germline V gene are KGHDR and SFDVKD. The CDR3 spans 14 residues. The CDR3 DNA reads as TGTGCCACCAGTCGGCAGGGCGCTAATGAAAAACTGTTTTTT. This codes for CATSRQGANEKLFF.

This clone appeared once. V and J are TRBV7-9 and TRBJ1-2; D unresolved. This CDR3 is 12 amino acids long. The germline V gene has CDR1 SEHNR and CDR2 FQNEAQ (reference sequence). The V end was cut by 1 base, the J end by 3 bases, with 3 bases between. In DNA, the CDR3 is TGTGCCAGCAGCTTAGGCGACTATGGCTACACCTTC. This sequence encodes CASSLGDYGYTF.

With regard to this clone: The junction departs from the called germline gene at one end, perhaps through a read error. The rearrangement links TRBV3-1 (or the pseudogene TRBV3-2) to TRBJ1-5; D call uncertain. This CDR3 comprises 13 residues. Germline CDR1 and CDR2: LGHDT and YNNKEL (reference sequence). In DNA form, the CDR3 reads TGTGCCAGCAGCCAAGGTTCCCGGGTACCCCCCCTTTTT. Its protein product is CASSQGSRVPPLF.

The rearrangement links TRBV6-5 to TRBJ1-4; D gene uncertain. The V end was cut by 0 bases, the J end by 10 bases, with 12 bases between. This CDR3 contains 14 residues. Germline-derived CDR1 and CDR2 are MNHEY and SVGAGI. CDR3 bases: TGTGCCAGCAGTTACTCGGAGCAGGCGGGAAAACTGTTTTTT. Its translation: CASSYSEQAGKLFF.

The V and J genes are TRBV7-8 and TRBJ1-4, with D maybe TRBD1 (5 bases). This CDR3 contains 15 residues. CDR1 is SGHVS, CDR2 FQNEAQ, per germline. V lost 2 bases to trimming and J lost 2 bases, with 9 bases between them. Written as DNA, the CDR3 is TGTGCCAGCAGCTTAAAAGGGGTGACTAATGAAAAACTGTTTTTT. Protein: CASSLKGVTNEKLFF. Full variable domain (rest looked up from reference TRBV7-8 and TRBJ1-4): GAGVSQSPRYKVAKRGQDVALRCDPISGHVSLFWYQQALGQGPEFLTYFQNEAQLDKSGLPSDRFFAERPEGSVSTLKIQRTQQEDSAVYLCASSLKGVTNEKLFFGSGTQLSVL.

This chain uses TRBV21-1 with TRBJ2-7; the D segment call TRBD2 is taken from the table without a DNA check. TRBV21-1 is a known pseudogene. The CDR3 loop spans 17 amino acids. The CDR3 spells CASSKVGWEGPPNEQYF. DNA of the CDR3: TGTGCCAGCAGCAAAGTTGGGTGGGAGGGCCCTCCTAACGAGCAGTACTTC.

Notes on this clone: Other nucleotide sequences in the sample specify the same CDR3. The J gene is TRBJ1-2, the V gene TRBV12-3 or TRBV12-4; D is possibly TRBD1 (6 bases). The CDR3 is 12 residues long. The V end was cut by 3 bases, the J end by 8 bases, with 10 bases between. CDR3 DNA: TGTGCCAGCAGTTTGGGGGGGCTCGGCTACACCTTC. Translating it yields CASSLGGLGYTF.

The V call is TRBV27, the J call TRBJ2-6, with D uncertain. Looked up from germline, CDR1 is MNHEY and CDR2 is SMNVEV (reference sequence). Deletions cut 3 bases from V and 0 bases from J, with 3 bases between. The CDR3 spans 14 residues. For the CDR3, the DNA is TGTGCCAGCAGTTTCAGCTCTGGGGCCAACGTCCTGACTTTC. Translated, it gives CASSFSSGANVLTF.

This chain uses TRBV10-3 with TRBJ1-5, with 7 nucleotides matching TRBD1. The CDR3 consists of 17 residues. Germline V gives CDR1 ENHRY, CDR2 SYGVKD. Germline trimming cut 0 bases from V and 7 bases from J; bases unmatched to any gene: 12. The CDR3 DNA is TGTGCCATCAGTGAGTCGGGGACCAGGGGGTATATGCAGCCCCAGCATTTT. As protein: CAISESGTRGYMQPQHF.

V and J are TRBV10-3 and TRBJ2-1; TRBD2 matches 13 bases. After removal of 5 bases from V and 3 bases from J, the junction contained 1 base not matched to a gene. Germline values: CDR1 ENHRY, CDR2 SYGVKD. This CDR3 has 15 residues. DNA for the CDR3: TGTGCCATCAGTAGGACTAGCGGGAGCTACAATGAGCAGTTCTTC. Protein sequence: CAISRTSGSYNEQFF.